This TCR beta chain was recovered during a study of blood T cells in healthy people across ages. Only a few counts were recorded for this clonotype. Primers used in a second PCR of roughly 6 to 12 cycles were a sample-barcoded 5' primer and a J-beta primer mix. TCRdb called the 5' RACE reads again in MiXCR, with one record for every CDR3 protein. The sample contains roughly 720,000 distinct CDR3 sequences, about 53% of which appear only once. This CDR3 spans 14 amino acids. V gave up 2 bases and J gave up 5 bases; unmatched junction bases: 3. Per germline, CDR1 ENHRY and CDR2 SYGVKD. This TCR was recovered from a man older than 75 in good health. Sequenced input: blood. This chain links TRBV10-3 with TRBJ2-7, with TRBD1 identical over 10 bases. CDR3 DNA: TGTGCCATCAGTGAGAGACAGGGGGCTAACGAGCAGTACTTC. Protein: CAISERQGANEQYF.